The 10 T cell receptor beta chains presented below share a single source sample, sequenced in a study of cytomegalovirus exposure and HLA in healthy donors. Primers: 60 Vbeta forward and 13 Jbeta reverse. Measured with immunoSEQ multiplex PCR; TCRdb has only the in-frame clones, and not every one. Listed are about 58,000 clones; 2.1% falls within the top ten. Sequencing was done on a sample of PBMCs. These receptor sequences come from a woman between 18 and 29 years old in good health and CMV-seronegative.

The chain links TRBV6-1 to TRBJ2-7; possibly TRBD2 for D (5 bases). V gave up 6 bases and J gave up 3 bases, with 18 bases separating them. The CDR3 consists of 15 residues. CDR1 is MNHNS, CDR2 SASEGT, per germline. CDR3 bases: TGTGCCAGCAGGAGGGAAAGGGCCGACCACTACGAGCAGTACTTC. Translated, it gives CASRRERADHYEQYF.

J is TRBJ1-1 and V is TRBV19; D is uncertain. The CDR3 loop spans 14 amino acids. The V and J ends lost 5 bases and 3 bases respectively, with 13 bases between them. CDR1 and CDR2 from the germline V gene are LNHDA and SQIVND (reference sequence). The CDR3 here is CASSSRASDTEAFF. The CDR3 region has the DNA TGTGCCAGTAGTTCGCGGGCATCGGACACTGAAGCTTTCTTT.

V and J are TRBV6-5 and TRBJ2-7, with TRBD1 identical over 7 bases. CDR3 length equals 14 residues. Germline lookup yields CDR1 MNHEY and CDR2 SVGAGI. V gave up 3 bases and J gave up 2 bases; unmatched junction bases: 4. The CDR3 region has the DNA TGTGCCAGCAGTTATGCCGGGACAGCCTACGAGCAGTACTTC. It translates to CASSYAGTAYEQYF.

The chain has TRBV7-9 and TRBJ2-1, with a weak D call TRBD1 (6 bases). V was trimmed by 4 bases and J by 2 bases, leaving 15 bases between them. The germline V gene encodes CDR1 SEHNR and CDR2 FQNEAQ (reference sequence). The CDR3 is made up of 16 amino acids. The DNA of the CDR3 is TGTGCCAGCAGCTCTGCGGTGGGGGCCACCTACAATGAGCAGTTCTTC. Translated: CASSSAVGATYNEQFF.

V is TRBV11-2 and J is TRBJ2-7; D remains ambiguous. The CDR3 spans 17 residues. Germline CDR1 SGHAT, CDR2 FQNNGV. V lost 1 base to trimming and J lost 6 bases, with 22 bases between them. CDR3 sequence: CASSLGLRWSFRREQYF. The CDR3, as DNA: TGTGCCAGCAGCTTAGGACTTCGTTGGTCCTTTCGGCGCGAGCAGTACTTC. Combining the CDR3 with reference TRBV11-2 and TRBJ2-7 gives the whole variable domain EAGVAQSPRYKIIEKRQSVAFWCNPISGHATLYWYQQILGQGPKLLIQFQNNGVVDDSQLPKDRFSAERLKGVDSTLKIQPAKLEDSAVYLCASSLGLRWSFRREQYFGPGTRLTVT.

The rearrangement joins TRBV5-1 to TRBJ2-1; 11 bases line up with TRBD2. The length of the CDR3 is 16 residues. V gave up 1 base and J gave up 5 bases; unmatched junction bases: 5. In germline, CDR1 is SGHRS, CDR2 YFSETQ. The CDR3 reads CASSLSGTSGDNEQFF. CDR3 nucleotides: TGCGCCAGCAGCTTGTCCGGGACTAGCGGAGACAATGAGCAGTTCTTC.

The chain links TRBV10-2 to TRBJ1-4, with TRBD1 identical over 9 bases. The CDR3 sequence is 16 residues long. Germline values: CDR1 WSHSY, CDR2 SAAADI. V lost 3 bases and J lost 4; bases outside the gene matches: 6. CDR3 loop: CASSDRDRAFNEKLFF. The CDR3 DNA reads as TGCGCCAGCAGTGATAGGGACAGGGCGTTTAATGAAAAACTGTTTTTT.

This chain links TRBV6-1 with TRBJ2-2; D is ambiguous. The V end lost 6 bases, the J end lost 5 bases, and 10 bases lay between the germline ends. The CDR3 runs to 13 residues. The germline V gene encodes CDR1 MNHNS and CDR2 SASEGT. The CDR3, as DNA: TGTGCCAGCAGCCTAATTCGTACCGGGGAGCTGTTTTTT. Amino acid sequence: CASSLIRTGELFF.

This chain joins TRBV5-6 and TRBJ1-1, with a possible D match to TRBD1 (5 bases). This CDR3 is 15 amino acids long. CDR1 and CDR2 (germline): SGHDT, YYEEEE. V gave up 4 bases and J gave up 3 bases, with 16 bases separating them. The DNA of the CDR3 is TGTGCCAGCAGCGGGACTCCCACGGAGGACACTGAAGCTTTCTTT. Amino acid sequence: CASSGTPTEDTEAFF.

CDR3 protein: CASSESRDTQYF. For the CDR3, the DNA is TGTGCCAGCAGTGAATCCAGGGATACGCAGTATTTT. The chain has TRBV2 and TRBJ2-3, with D hard to call. Germline V CDR1 and CDR2: SNHLY, FYNNEI. CDR3 size: 12 residues. Trimming removed 2 bases from V and 6 bases from J, with 6 bases in between.